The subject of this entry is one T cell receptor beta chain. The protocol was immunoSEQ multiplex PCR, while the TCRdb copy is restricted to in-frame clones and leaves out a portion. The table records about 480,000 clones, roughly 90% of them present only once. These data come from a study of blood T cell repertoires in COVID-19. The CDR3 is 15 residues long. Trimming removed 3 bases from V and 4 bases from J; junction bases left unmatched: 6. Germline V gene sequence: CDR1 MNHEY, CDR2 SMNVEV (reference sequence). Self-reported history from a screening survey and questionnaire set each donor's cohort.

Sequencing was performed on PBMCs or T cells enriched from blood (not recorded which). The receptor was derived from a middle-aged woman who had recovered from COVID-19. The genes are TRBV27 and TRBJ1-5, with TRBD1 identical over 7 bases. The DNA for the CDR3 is TGTGCCAGCAGTTTTAGACAGGGAATTAATCAGCCCCAGCATTTT. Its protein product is CASSFRQGINQPQHF.